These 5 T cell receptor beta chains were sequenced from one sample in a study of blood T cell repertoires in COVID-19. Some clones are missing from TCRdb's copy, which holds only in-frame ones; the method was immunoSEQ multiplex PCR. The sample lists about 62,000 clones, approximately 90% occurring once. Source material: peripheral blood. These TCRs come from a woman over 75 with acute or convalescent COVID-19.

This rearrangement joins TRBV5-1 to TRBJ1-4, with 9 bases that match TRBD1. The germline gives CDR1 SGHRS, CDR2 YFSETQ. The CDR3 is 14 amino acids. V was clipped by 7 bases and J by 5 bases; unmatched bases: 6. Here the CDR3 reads CASGPGQGNEKLFF. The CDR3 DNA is TGCGCCAGCGGACCGGGACAGGGCAATGAAAAACTGTTTTTT.

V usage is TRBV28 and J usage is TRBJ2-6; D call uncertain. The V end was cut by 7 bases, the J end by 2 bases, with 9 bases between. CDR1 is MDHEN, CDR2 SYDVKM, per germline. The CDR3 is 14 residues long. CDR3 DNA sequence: TGTGCCAGCAACGAGGAACCTGGGGCCAACGTCCTGACTTTC. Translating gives CASNEEPGANVLTF.

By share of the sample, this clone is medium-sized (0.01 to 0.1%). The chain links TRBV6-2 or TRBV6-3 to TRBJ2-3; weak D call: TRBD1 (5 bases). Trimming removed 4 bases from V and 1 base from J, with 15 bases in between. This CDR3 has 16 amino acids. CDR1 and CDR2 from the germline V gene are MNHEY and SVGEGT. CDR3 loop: CASSWNPGLGTDTQYF. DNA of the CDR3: TGTGCCAGCAGTTGGAACCCAGGGCTAGGCACAGATACGCAGTATTTT.

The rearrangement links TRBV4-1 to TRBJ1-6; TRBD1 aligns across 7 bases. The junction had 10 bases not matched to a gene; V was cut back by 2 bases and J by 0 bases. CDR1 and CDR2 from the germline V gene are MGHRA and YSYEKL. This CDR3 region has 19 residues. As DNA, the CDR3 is TGCGCCAGCAGCCAACAGGCAGGGGGACAGAGCTCCTATAATTCACCCCTCCACTTT. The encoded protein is CASSQQAGGQSSYNSPLHF.

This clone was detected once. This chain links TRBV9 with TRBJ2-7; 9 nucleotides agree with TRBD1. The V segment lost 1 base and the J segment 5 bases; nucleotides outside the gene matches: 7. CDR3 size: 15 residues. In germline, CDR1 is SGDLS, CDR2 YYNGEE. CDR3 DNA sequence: TGTGCCAGCAGCGTATCCGGGACAGGGCATAACGAGCAGTACTTC. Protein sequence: CASSVSGTGHNEQYF.